The source of this T cell receptor (beta chain) is a study of beta chain features in type 1 diabetes. Reverse transcription of all isolated RNA meant that expressed TCRB transcripts were sequenced. Repertoires were generated with immunoSEQ multiplex PCR, while TCRdb's copy carries only in-frame clones and drops some. This repertoire shows hundreds of thousands of clones, over 11% found once; its top ten account for 0.035% to 0.045%. Study outcomes and limitations: TCRB CDR3 length was moderately but significantly reduced in all four CD4+ subsets of Type 1 diabetes patients.

About this clone: Its antigen is currently unknown.

Via the markers CD45RO/CCR7/CD25/CD127/CD95/CD27, stem cell-like memory, regulatory, central memory and naive CD4+ cells were sorted. The CDR3 spans 13 residues. Germline CDR1 reads SGHNT; CDR2 reads YYREEE (reference sequence). V was trimmed by 4 bases and J by 4 bases, leaving 11 bases between them. The sample comprised naive CD4+ T cells from blood. This sequence originates from a man aged 18 to 30 with type 1 diabetes. The V and J genes are TRBV5-4 and TRBJ1-2; D is unresolved. The CDR3 nucleotides are TGTGCCAGCAGCGGGCAGCCTATCTATGGCTACACCTTC. Its protein product is CASSGQPIYGYTF.